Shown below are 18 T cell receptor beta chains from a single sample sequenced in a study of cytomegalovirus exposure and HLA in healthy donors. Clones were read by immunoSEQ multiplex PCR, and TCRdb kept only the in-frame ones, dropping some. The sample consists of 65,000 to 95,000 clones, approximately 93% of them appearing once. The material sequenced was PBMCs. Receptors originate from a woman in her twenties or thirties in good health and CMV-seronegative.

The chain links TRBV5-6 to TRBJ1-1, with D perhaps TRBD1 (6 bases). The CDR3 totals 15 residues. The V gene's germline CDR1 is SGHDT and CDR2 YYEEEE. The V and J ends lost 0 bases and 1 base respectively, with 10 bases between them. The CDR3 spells CASSLGGRGNTEAFF. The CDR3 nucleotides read TGTGCCAGCAGCTTGGGGGGCAGGGGGAACACTGAAGCTTTCTTT.

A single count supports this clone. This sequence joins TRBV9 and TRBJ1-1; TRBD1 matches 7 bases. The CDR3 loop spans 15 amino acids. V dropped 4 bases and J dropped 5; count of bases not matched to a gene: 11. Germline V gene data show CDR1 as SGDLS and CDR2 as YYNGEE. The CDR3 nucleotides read TGTGCCAGCAGCTCGAGGACAGGTTCGGGAACTGAAGCTTTCTTT. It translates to CASSSRTGSGTEAFF.

The CDR3 DNA reads as TGCGCCAGCAGCTTCGGGGGAGGTAGCACTGAAGCTTTCTTT. It is translated as CASSFGGGSTEAFF. The gene calls are TRBV5-1 and TRBJ1-1; D might be TRBD1 (5 bases). Trimming removed 2 bases at V and 4 bases at J, with 12 bases between. The CDR3 is made up of 14 amino acids. Germline V gene sequence: CDR1 SGHRS, CDR2 YFSETQ.

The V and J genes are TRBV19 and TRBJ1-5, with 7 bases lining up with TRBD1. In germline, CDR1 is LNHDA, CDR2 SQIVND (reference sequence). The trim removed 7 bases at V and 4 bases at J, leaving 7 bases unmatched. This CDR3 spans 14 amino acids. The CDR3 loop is CASTLRDSNQPQHF. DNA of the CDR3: TGTGCCAGTACCCTCCGGGACAGTAATCAGCCCCAGCATTTT.

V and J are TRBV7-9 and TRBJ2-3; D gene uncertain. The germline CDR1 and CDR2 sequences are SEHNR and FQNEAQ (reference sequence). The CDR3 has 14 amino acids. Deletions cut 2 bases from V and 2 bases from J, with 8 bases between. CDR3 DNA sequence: TGTGCCAGCAGCTTATCTGGCACCACAGATACGCAGTATTTT. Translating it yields CASSLSGTTDTQYF.

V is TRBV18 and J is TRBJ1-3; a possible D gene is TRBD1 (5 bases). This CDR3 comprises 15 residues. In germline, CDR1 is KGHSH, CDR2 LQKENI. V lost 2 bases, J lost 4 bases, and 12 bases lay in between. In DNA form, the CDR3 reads TGTGCCAGCTCACCATCGAAGGGGTCCGGAAACACCATATATTTT. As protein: CASSPSKGSGNTIYF.

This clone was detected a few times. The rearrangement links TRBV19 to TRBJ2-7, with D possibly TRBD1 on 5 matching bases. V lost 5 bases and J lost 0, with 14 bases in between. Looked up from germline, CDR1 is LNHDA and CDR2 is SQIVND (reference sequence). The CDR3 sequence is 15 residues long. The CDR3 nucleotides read TGTGCCAGTAGTGGGGCTTCACTGAGCTCCTACGAGCAGTACTTC. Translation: CASSGASLSSYEQYF.

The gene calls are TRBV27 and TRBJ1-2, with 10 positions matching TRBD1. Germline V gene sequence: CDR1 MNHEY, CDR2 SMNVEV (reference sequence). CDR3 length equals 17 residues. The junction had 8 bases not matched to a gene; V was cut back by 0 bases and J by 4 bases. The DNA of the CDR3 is TGTGCCAGCAGTTTATCACCGGGACAGGGGCCTTTCTATGGCTACACCTTC. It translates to CASSLSPGQGPFYGYTF.

CDR3 in amino acids: CASRGVGEAFF. As DNA, the CDR3 is TGTGCCAGTAGAGGGGTCGGTGAAGCTTTCTTT. V gene TRBV19 combines with J gene TRBJ1-1, with a tentative D call TRBD1 (5 bases). CDR1 is LNHDA and CDR2 is SQIVND in the germline V gene (reference sequence). Trimming removed 6 bases at V and 7 bases at J, with 9 bases between. The CDR3 runs to 11 residues.

The CDR3 DNA sequence: TGCGCCAGCAGCTCTGGACTAGCACCCTATGGCTACACCTTC. Amino acids: CASSSGLAPYGYTF. The chain links TRBV5-1 to TRBJ1-2, with D hard to call. Trimming stripped 3 bases from V and 4 bases from J, with 13 bases between. Germline CDR1 reads SGHRS; CDR2 reads YFSETQ. CDR3 length: 14 residues.

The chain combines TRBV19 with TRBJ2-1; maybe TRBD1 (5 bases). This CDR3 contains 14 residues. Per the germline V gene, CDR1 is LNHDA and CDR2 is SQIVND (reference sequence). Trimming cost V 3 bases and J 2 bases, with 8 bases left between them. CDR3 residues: CASSMTVTYNEQFF. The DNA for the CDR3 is TGTGCCAGTAGTATGACAGTGACCTACAATGAGCAGTTCTTC. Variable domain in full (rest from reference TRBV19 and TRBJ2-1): DGGITQSPKYLFRKEGQNVTLSCEQNLNHDAMYWYRQDPGQGLRLIYYSQIVNDFQKGDIAEGYSVSREKKESFPLTVTSAQKNPTAFYLCASSMTVTYNEQFFGPGTRLTVL.

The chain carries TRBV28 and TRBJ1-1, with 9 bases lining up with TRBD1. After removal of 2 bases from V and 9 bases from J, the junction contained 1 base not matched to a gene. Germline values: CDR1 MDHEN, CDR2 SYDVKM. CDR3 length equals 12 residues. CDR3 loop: CASSLGQGQAFF. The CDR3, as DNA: TGTGCCAGCAGTTTAGGACAGGGGCAAGCTTTCTTT.

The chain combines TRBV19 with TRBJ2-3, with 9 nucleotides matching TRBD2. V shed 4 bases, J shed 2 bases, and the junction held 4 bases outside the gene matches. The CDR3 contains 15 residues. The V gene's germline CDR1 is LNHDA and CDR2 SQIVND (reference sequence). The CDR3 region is CASSTSGGTTDTQYF. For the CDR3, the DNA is TGTGCCAGTAGTACGAGCGGGGGGACCACAGATACGCAGTATTTT.

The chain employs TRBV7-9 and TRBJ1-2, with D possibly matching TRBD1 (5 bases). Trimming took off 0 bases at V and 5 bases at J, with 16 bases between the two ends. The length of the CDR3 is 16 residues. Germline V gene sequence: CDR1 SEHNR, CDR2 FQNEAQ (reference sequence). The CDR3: CASSLASNFRQYGYTF. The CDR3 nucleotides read TGTGCCAGCAGCTTAGCCTCAAATTTCAGACAGTATGGCTACACCTTC.

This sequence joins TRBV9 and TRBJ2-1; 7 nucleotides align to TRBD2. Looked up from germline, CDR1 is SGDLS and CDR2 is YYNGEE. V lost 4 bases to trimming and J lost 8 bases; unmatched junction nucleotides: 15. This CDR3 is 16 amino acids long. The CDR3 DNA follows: TGTGCCAGCAGCTCCGGGGGTAGCGGGTCTCAACATGAGCAGTTCTTC. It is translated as CASSSGGSGSQHEQFF.

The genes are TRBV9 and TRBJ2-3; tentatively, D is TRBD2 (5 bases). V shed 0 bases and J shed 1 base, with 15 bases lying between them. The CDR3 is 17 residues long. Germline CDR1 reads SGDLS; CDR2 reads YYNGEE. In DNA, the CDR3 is TGTGCCAGCAGCGTAGGAGGTAGTATGAGGGGCACAGATACGCAGTATTTT. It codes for CASSVGGSMRGTDTQYF.

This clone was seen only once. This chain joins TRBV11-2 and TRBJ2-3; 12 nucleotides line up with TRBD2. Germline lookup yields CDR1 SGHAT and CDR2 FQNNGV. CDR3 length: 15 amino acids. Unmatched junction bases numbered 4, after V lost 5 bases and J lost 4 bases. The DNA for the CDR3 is TGTGCCAGCAGCCCCGGACTAGCGGGATCAGATACGCAGTATTTT. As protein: CASSPGLAGSDTQYF.

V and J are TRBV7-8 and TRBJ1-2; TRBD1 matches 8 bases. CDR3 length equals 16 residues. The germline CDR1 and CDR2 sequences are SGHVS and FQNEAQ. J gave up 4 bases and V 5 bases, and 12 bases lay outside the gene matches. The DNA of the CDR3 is TGTGCCAGCAGCCATGGACAGGGTCGTGCAGGCTATGGCTACACCTTC. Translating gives CASSHGQGRAGYGYTF.